The 2 T cell receptor beta chains below were found in one sample sequenced in a study of graft-versus-host responses after intestinal transplantation. Produced via immunoSEQ multiplex PCR; TCRdb's table is partial and in-frame only. The table lists 30,000 to 45,000 clones, roughly 87% of them singletons. The sequencing here drew on PBMCs, taken about 990 days after transplant. Receptors were obtained from a human patient who received an intestinal transplant, so some T cells may come from the graft donor.

This clone showed up just once. This rearrangement joins TRBV5-1 to TRBJ1-1; 8 bases align to TRBD1. The J segment lost 3 bases and the V segment lost 3 bases, leaving 4 bases of the junction unmatched. Germline CDR1 is SGHRS and CDR2 is YFSETQ. This CDR3 spans 14 amino acids. The CDR3 region has the DNA TGCGCCAGCAGCTGGGGACAGGTGGACACTGAAGCTTTCTTT. Its protein product is CASSWGQVDTEAFF. The variable domain in full, with the rest retrieved from reference TRBV5-1 and TRBJ1-1, is KAGVTQTPRYLIKTRGQQVTLSCSPISGHRSVSWYQQTPGQGLQFLFEYFSETQRNKGNFPGRFSGRQFSNSRSEMNVSTLELGDSALYLCASSWGQVDTEAFFGQGTRLTVV.

This CDR3 is CASSLRLAGGQFANEQYF. CDR3 coding DNA: TGTGCCAGCAGCTTACGTTTAGCGGGGGGGCAATTCGCTAACGAGCAGTACTTC. The rearrangement links TRBV11-2 to TRBJ2-7; 11 bases line up with TRBD2. This CDR3 region has 18 residues. The V and J ends lost 2 bases and 5 bases, in that order; junction bases with no gene match: 14. Germline loops: CDR1 SGHAT, CDR2 FQNNGV.